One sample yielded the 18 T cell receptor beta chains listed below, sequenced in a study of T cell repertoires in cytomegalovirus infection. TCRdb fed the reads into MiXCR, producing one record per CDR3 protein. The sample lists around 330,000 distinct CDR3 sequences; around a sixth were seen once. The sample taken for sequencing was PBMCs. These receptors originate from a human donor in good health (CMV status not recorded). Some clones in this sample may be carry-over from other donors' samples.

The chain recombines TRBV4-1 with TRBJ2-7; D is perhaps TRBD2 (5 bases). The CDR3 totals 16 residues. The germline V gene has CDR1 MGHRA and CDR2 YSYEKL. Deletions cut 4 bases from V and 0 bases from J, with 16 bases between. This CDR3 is CASSPARGLASYEQYF. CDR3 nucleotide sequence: TGCGCCAGCAGCCCAGCAAGAGGGTTGGCCTCCTACGAGCAGTACTTC.

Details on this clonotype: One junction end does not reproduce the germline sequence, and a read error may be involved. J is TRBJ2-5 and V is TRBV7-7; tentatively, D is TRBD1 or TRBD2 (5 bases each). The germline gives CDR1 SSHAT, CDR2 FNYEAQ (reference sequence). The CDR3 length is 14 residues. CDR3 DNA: TGTGCTAGCAGCCGCGGAGGCAGGGCGGAGACCCAGTACTTC. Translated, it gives CASSRGGRAETQYF. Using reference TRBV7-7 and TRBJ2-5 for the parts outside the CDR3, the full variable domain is GAGVSQSPRYKVTKRGQDVTLRCDPISSHATLYWYQQALGQGPEFLTYFNYEAQPDKSGLPSDRFSAERPEGSISTLTIQRTEQRDSAMYRCASSRGGRAETQYFGPGTRLLVL.

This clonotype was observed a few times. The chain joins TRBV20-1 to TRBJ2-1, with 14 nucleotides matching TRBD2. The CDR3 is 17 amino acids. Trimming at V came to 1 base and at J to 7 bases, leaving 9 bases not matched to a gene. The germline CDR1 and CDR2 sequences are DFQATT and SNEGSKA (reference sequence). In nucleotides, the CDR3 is TGCAGTGCTAGAGCTAAGGGACTAGCGGGGGTTGTGAATGAGCAGTTCTTC. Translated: CSARAKGLAGVVNEQFF.

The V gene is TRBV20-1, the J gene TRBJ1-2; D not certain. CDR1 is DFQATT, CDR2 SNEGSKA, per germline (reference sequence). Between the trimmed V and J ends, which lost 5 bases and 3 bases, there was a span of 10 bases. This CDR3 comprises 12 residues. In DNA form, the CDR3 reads TGCAGTGCTTGGACCTTCGACTATGGCTACACCTTC. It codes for CSAWTFDYGYTF.

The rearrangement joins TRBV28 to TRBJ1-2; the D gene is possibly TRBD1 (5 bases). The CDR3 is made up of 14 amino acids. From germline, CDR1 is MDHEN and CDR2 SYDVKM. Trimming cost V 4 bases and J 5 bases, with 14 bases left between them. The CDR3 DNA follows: TGTGCCAGCAGTTCGCCGGGACGGCGTTATGGCTACACCTTC. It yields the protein CASSSPGRRYGYTF.

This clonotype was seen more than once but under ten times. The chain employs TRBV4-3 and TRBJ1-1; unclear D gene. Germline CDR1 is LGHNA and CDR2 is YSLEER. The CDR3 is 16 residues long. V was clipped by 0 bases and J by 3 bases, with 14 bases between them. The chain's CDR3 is CASSQDTLPADTEAFF. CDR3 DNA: TGCGCCAGCAGCCAAGACACGCTACCGGCGGACACTGAAGCTTTCTTT.

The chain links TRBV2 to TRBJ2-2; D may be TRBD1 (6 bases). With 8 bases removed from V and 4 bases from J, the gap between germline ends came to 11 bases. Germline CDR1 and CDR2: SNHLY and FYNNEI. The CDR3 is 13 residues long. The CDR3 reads CASSNRVTGELFF. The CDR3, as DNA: TGTGCCAGCTCAAACAGGGTCACCGGGGAGCTGTTTTTT.

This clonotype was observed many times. Here the CDR3 DNA reads TGTGCCAGCAGCGAGGTTCGACAGCCCAATTCACCCCTCCACTTT. Its translation: CASSEVRQPNSPLHF. The rearrangement links TRBV7-2 to TRBJ1-6, with D maybe TRBD1 (5 bases). Germline V gene data show CDR1 as SGHTA and CDR2 as FQGNSA. V lost 5 bases, J lost 7 bases, and 15 bases lay in between. The CDR3 length is 15 residues. The full variable domain, rest sourced from reference TRBV7-2 and TRBJ1-6, is GAGVSQSPSNKVTEKGKDVELRCDPISGHTALYWYRQSLGQGLEFLIYFQGNSAPDKSGLPSDRFSAERTGGSVSTLTIQRTQQEDSAVYLCASSEVRQPNSPLHFGNGTRLTVT.

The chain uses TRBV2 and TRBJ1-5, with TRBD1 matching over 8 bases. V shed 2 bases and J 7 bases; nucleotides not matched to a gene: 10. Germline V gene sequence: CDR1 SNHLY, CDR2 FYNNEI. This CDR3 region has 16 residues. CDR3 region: CASSESRTGSGQPQHF. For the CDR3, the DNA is TGTGCCAGCAGTGAATCCCGGACAGGGAGCGGCCAGCCCCAGCATTTT.

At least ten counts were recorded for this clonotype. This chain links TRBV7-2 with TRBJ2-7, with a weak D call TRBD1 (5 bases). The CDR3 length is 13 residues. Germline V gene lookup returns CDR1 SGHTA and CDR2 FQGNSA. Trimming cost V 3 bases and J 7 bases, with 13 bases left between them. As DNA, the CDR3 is TGTGCCAGCAGCTTCCCAGGGTTGAAGGAGCAGTACTTC. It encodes CASSFPGLKEQYF.

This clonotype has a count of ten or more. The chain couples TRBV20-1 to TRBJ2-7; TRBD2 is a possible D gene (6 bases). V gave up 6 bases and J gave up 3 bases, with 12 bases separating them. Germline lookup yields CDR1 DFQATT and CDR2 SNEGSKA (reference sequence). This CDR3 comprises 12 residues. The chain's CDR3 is CSANRGIYEQYF. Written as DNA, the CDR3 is TGCAGTGCCAATCGGGGGATCTACGAGCAGTACTTC.

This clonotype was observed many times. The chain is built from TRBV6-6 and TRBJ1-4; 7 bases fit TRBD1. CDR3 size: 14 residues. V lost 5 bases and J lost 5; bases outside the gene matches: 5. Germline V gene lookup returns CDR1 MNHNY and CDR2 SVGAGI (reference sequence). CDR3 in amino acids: CASSGDSLNEKLFF. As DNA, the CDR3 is TGTGCCAGCAGTGGGGACAGCCTCAATGAAAAACTGTTTTTT.

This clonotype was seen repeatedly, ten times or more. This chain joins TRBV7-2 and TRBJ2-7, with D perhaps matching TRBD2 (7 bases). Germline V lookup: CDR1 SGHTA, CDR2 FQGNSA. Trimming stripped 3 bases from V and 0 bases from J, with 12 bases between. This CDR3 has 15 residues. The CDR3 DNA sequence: TGTGCCAGCAGCTTGTGGGGGGGCCTCTCCTACGAGCAGTACTTC. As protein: CASSLWGGLSYEQYF.

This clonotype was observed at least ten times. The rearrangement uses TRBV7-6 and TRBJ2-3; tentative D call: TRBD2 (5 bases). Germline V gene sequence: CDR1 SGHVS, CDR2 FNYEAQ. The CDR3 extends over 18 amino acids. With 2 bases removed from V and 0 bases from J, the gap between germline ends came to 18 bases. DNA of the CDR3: TGTGCCAGCAGCTTATCCCCGGACTCCACTATAAGCACAGATACGCAGTATTTT. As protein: CASSLSPDSTISTDTQYF.

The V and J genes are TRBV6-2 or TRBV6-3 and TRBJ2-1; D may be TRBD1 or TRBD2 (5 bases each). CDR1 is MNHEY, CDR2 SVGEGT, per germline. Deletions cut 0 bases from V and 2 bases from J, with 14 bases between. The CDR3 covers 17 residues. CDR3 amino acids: CASSYSWGTGTYNEQFF. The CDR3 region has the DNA TGTGCCAGCAGTTACTCGTGGGGGACCGGGACCTACAATGAGCAGTTCTTC.

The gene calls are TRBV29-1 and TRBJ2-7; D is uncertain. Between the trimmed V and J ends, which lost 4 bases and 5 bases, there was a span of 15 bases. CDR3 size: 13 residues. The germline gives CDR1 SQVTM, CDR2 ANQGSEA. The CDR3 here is CSVAGRISHEQYF. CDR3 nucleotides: TGCAGCGTTGCTGGTAGGATTAGCCACGAGCAGTACTTC.

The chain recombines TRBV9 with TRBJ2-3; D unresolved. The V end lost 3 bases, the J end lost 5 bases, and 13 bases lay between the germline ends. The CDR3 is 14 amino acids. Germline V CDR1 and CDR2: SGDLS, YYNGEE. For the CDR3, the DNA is TGTGCCAGCAGCGCGAGCGTTATGGTAGATACGCAGTATTTT. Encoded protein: CASSASVMVDTQYF.

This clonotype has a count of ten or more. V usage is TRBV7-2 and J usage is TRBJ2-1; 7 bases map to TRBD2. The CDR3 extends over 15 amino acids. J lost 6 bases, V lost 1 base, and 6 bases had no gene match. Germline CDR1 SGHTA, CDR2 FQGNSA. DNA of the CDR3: TGTGCCAGCAGCTTAGACGGACTAGAACGCAATGAGCAGTTCTTC. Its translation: CASSLDGLERNEQFF.